These T cell receptor beta chains were read from a single sample in a study of T cell repertoires in cytomegalovirus infection. TCRdb recomputed calls from the reads with MiXCR, one row per CDR3 protein. The profile shows 250,000 to 300,000 distinct CDR3 sequences, less than 9.5% of them singletons. The sequenced sample consisted of PBMCs. Receptors originate from a human donor in good health (CMV status not recorded). Some clones in this sample may be carry-over from other donors' samples. CDR3s include the opening cysteine and the closing phenylalanine or tryptophan. A D gene is named only where the DNA matches it firmly. Clone size is stated in some rows and not others, as once, few, many or a class when expanded.

size: many
V: TRBV7-9
J: TRBJ1-2
D: NA
CDR3: CASSFERGGGYTF
DNA: TGTGCCAGCAGCTTCGAAAGGGGCGGGGGCTACACCTTC

size: NA
V: TRBV7-6
J: TRBJ1-1
D: NA
CDR3: CASSLGRGKDAGVTEAFF
DNA: TGTGCCAGCAGCTTAGGGCGGGGGAAGGACGCAGGGGTCACTGAAGCTTTCTTT

size: few
V: TRBV19
J: TRBJ1-1
D: NA
CDR3: CASNEVTNTEAFF
DNA: TGTGCCAGTAACGAGGTAACGAACACTGAAGCTTTCTTT

size: NA
V: TRBV28
J: TRBJ2-7
D: NA
CDR3: CASSLRTLVEQYF
DNA: TGTGCCAGCAGTTTACGGACCTTAGTCGAGCAGTACTTC

size: NA
V: TRBV28
J: TRBJ1-5
D: TRBD1
CDR3: CASSNVRDRGNQPQHF
DNA: TGTGCCAGCAGTAACGTCCGGGACAGGGGGAATCAGCCCCAGCATTTT

size: many
V: TRBV7-2
J: TRBJ1-4
D: NA
CDR3: CASSSGEKLFF
DNA: TGTGCCAGCAGCTCGGGAGAAAAACTGTTTTTT

size: NA
V: TRBV12-3/TRBV12-4
J: TRBJ2-7
D: TRBD1
CDR3: CASSPWDSRNEQYF
DNA: TGTGCCAGCTCCCCCTGGGACAGTAGAAACGAGCAGTACTTC

size: many
V: TRBV6-8
J: TRBJ2-7
D: NA
CDR3: CASSLAESYEQYF
DNA: TGTGCCAGCAGTTTAGCGGAGAGCTACGAGCAGTACTTC

size: many
V: TRBV3-1
J: TRBJ2-1
D: NA
CDR3: CASEESNEQFF
DNA: TGTGCCAGCGAGGAGTCCAATGAGCAGTTCTTC

size: NA
V: TRBV4-3
J: TRBJ1-2
D: TRBD1
CDR3: CASSITATGGSGYTF
DNA: TGCGCCAGCAGCATAACGGCGACAGGGGGCTCTGGCTACACCTTC

size: many
V: TRBV11-2
J: TRBJ2-6
D: NA
CDR3: CASTRTVANVLTF
DNA: TGTGCCAGCACCAGGACAGTGGCCAACGTCCTGACTTTC

size: few
V: TRBV28
J: TRBJ2-4
D: NA
CDR3: CASSLGGANIQYF
DNA: TGTGCCAGCAGTTTAGGGGGCGCAAACATTCAGTACTTC

size: many
V: TRBV7-9
J: TRBJ2-7
D: NA
CDR3: CASGDSYEQYF
DNA: TGTGCCAGTGGGGACTCCTACGAGCAGTACTTC

size: many
V: TRBV7-2
J: TRBJ2-1
D: TRBD1
CDR3: CASSPQGRINEQFF
DNA: TGTGCCAGCAGCCCACAGGGGCGTATCAATGAGCAGTTCTTC

size: few
V: TRBV6-5
J: TRBJ2-5
D: NA
CDR3: CASSYPRDGTQYF
DNA: TGTGCCAGCAGTTACCCACGGGATGGGACCCAGTACTTC

size: NA
V: TRBV29-1
J: TRBJ2-7
D: NA
CDR3: CSVEPSAGTYEQYF
DNA: TGCAGCGTTGAACCCTCTGCAGGGACCTACGAGCAGTACTTC

size: few
V: TRBV4-3
J: TRBJ2-7
D: NA
CDR3: CASSPKGGQNYEQYF
DNA: TGCGCCAGCAGCCCGAAGGGGGGACAAAACTACGAGCAGTACTTC

size: few
V: TRBV29-1
J: TRBJ2-5
D: NA
CDR3: CSVDSSGTGETQYF
DNA: TGCAGCGTTGATTCGAGCGGCACAGGAGAGACCCAGTACTTC

size: NA
V: TRBV29-1
J: TRBJ2-7
D: NA
CDR3: CSVLRGDLGGEQYF
DNA: TGCAGCGTTCTTCGCGGGGACTTGGGGGGCGAGCAGTACTTC

size: many
V: TRBV7-6
J: TRBJ2-6
D: NA
CDR3: CASSLRASENVLTF
DNA: TGTGCCAGCAGCTTGCGAGCGAGTGAAAACGTCCTGACTTTC

size: many
V: TRBV12-3/TRBV12-4
J: TRBJ2-2
D: NA
CDR3: CASNEVSSNTGELFF
DNA: TGTGCCAGCAACGAAGTCAGCAGTAACACCGGGGAGCTGTTTTTT

size: NA
V: TRBV7-9
J: TRBJ2-7
D: NA
CDR3: CASSSTWTYEQYF
DNA: TGTGCCAGCAGCTCGACGTGGACCTACGAGCAGTACTTC

size: many
V: TRBV7-6
J: TRBJ2-3
D: NA
CDR3: CASSLPRQGVTDTQYF
DNA: TGTGCCAGCAGCCTCCCCCGCCAGGGCGTTACAGATACGCAGTATTTT

size: NA
V: TRBV12-3/TRBV12-4
J: TRBJ2-7
D: TRBD2
CDR3: CASSETGLARYEQYF
DNA: TGTGCCAGCAGTGAGACGGGACTAGCGAGATACGAGCAGTACTTC

size: NA
V: TRBV29-1
J: TRBJ2-3
D: NA
CDR3: CSASGLSTDTQYF
DNA: TGCAGCGCCTCGGGACTCAGCACAGATACGCAGTATTTT

size: few
V: TRBV13
J: TRBJ2-3
D: TRBD2
CDR3: CASSFRTSGSADTQYF
DNA: TGTGCCAGCAGCTTCCGGACTAGCGGGAGCGCAGATACGCAGTATTTT

size: many
V: TRBV29-1
J: TRBJ2-3
D: TRBD2
CDR3: CSVEPRTSGSDTQYF
DNA: TGCAGCGTTGAACCCCGGACTAGCGGCTCAGATACGCAGTATTTT

size: NA
V: TRBV13
J: TRBJ2-3
D: TRBD2
CDR3: CASSPAGLGDTDTQYF
DNA: TGTGCCAGCAGCCCGGCAGGACTAGGGGACACAGATACGCAGTATTTT

size: NA
V: TRBV28
J: TRBJ1-4
D: NA
CDR3: CASSLTGAFEKLFF
DNA: TGTGCCAGCAGTTTAACGGGGGCCTTTGAAAAACTGTTTTTT

size: few
V: TRBV6-2/TRBV6-3
J: TRBJ2-3
D: TRBD1
CDR3: CASRKQGASIADTQYF
DNA: TGTGCCAGCAGAAAACAGGGGGCGAGTATAGCAGATACGCAGTATTTT

size: many
V: TRBV7-8
J: TRBJ1-4
D: TRBD1
CDR3: CASSTGTGGLKLFF
DNA: TGTGCCAGCTCGACCGGGACAGGAGGGTTAAAACTGTTTTTT

size: few
V: TRBV19
J: TRBJ2-5
D: TRBD2
CDR3: CASSMGGSLAGGQETQYF
DNA: TGTGCCAGTAGTATGGGGGGTTCCCTAGCGGGAGGGCAAGAGACCCAGTACTTC

size: many
V: TRBV7-8
J: TRBJ2-2
D: NA
CDR3: CASSLLLRQSTGELFF
DNA: TGTGCCAGCAGCTTACTACTCAGACAGTCCACCGGGGAGCTGTTTTTT

size: many
V: TRBV7-2
J: TRBJ2-2
D: NA
CDR3: CASSLARDSMNTGELFF
DNA: TGTGCCAGCAGCTTAGCGCGGGACTCCATGAACACCGGGGAGCTGTTTTTT

size: many
V: TRBV5-5
J: TRBJ1-1
D: NA
CDR3: CASSPGRRIDTEAFF
DNA: TGTGCCAGCAGCCCGGGACGGCGGATCGACACTGAAGCTTTCTTT

size: many
V: TRBV11-2
J: TRBJ2-7
D: NA
CDR3: CASNTLVGLGSYEQYF
DNA: TGTGCCAGCAACACTTTGGTCGGGTTGGGGTCCTACGAGCAGTACTTC

size: many
V: TRBV10-3
J: TRBJ2-2
D: NA
CDR3: CAATWGGGGTGELFF
DNA: TGTGCCGCCACGTGGGGCGGCGGCGGTACCGGGGAGCTGTTTTTT